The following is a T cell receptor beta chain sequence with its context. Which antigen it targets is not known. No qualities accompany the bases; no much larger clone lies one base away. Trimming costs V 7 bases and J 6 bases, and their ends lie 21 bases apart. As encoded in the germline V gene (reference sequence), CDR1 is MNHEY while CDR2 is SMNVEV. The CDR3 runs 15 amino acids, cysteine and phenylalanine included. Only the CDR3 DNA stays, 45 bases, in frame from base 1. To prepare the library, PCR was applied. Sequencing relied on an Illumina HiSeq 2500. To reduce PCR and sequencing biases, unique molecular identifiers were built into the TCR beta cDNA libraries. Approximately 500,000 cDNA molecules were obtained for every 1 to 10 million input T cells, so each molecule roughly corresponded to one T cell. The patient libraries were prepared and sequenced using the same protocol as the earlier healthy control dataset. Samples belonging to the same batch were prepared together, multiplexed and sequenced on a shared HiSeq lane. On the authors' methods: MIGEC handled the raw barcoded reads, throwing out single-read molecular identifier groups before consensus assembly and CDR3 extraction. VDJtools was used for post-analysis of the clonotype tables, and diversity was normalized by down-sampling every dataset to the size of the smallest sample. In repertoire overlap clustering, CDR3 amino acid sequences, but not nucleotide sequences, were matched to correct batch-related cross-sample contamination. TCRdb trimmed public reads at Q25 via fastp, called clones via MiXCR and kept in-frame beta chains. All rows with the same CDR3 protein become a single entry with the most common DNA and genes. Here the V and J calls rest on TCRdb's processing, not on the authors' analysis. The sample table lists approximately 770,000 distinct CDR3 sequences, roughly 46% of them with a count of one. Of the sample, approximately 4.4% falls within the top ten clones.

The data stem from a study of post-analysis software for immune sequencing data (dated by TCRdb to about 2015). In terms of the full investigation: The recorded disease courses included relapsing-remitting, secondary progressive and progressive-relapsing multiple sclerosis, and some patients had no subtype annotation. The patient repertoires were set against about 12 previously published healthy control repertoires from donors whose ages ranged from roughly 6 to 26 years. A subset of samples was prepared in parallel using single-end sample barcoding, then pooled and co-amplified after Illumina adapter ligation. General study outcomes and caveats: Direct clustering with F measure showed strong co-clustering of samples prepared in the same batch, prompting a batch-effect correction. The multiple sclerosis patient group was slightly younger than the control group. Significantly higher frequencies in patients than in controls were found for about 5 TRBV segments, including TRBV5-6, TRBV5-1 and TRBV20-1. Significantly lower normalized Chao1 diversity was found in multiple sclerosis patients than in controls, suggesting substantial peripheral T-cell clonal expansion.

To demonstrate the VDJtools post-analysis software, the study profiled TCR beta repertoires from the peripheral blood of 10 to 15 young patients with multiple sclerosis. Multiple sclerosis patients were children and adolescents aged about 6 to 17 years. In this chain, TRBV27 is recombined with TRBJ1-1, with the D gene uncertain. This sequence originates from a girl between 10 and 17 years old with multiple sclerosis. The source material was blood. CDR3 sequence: CASKDAWSLRAEAFF. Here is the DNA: TGTGCCAGCAAGGACGCATGGAGCCTTCGAGCTGAAGCTTTCTTT.